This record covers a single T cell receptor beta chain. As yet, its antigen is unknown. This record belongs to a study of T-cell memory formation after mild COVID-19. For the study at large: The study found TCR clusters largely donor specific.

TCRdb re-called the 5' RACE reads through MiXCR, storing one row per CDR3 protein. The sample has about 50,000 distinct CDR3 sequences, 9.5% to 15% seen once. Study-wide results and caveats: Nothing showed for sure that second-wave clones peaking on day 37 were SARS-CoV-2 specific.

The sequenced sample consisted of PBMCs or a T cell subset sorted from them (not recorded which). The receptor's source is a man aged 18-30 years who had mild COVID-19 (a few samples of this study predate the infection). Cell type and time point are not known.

The CDR3 DNA sequence: TGTGCCAGCAGCCCCTTGGCGGGGGGGCTATCAGATACGCAGTATTTT. Its protein product is CASSPLAGGLSDTQYF. This chain uses TRBV3-1 with TRBJ2-3; 9 bases are a match to TRBD2. Per germline, CDR1 LGHDT and CDR2 YNNKEL (reference sequence). V shed 4 bases, J shed 4 bases, and the junction held 9 bases outside the gene matches. This CDR3 is 16 amino acids long.